The 3 T cell receptor beta chains listed next were all sequenced from one sample in a study of a mutant IDH1 vaccine in newly diagnosed glioma. For these receptors, no antigen is known. Profiled with immunoSEQ multiplex PCR; TCRdb holds only in-frame clones, not every one. The sample has 30,000 to 45,000 clones; around 80% are singletons. Time point denoted: week 11, during vaccination. Doses of 300 ug of mutant IDH1 20-mer peptide were given with topical imiquimod. Sequencing used peripheral blood mononuclear cells (PBMCs), obtained from a glioma patient whose treatment included an IDH1 peptide vaccine. The receptors come from a woman in her 30s with glioma. Some clones in this sample may be carry-over from other donors' samples.

This CDR3 is CASSQTPGQQYF. CDR3 bases: TGTGCCAGCAGCCAGACCCCGGGACAGCAGTACTTC. This chain joins TRBV14 and TRBJ2-7; D is possibly TRBD1 or TRBD2 (5 bases each). Between the trimmed V and J ends, which lost 3 bases and 8 bases, there was a span of 11 bases. Germline values: CDR1 SGHDN, CDR2 FVKESK. This CDR3 has 12 residues.

The V call is TRBV9, the J call TRBJ2-2; 9 bases fit TRBD1. The V gene's germline CDR1 is SGDLS and CDR2 YYNGEE. The CDR3 consists of 16 residues. The V and J ends lost 4 bases and 3 bases, in that order; junction bases with no gene match: 7. The CDR3, as DNA: TGTGCCAGCAGCTCCGCCGGGACAGGGTACACCGGGGAGCTGTTTTTT. Its translation is CASSSAGTGYTGELFF. Full variable domain (outside the CDR3, taken from reference TRBV9 and TRBJ2-2): DSGVTQTPKHLITATGQRVTLRCSPRSGDLSVYWYQQSLDQGLQFLIQYYNGEERAKGNILERFSAQQFPDLHSELNLSSLELGDSALYFCASSSAGTGYTGELFFGEGSRLTVL.

The genes are TRBV7-9 and TRBJ2-7; perhaps TRBD1 as D (7 bases). The CDR3 loop spans 13 amino acids. V was trimmed by 4 bases and J by 4 bases, leaving 11 bases between them. Germline V gene data show CDR1 as SEHNR and CDR2 as FQNEAQ (reference sequence). Here the CDR3 DNA reads TGTGCCAGCAGCTCAGGGGGGAAATACGAGCAGTACTTC. Protein product: CASSSGGKYEQYF.